A selection of T cell receptor beta chains follows, all from one sample in a study of cytomegalovirus exposure and HLA in healthy donors. Produced via immunoSEQ multiplex PCR; TCRdb's table is partial and in-frame only. The table includes around 170,000 clones, 84% detected once. The sequenced sample consisted of PBMCs. Receptors originate from a boy younger than 10 in good health and CMV-seronegative. CDR3s include the opening cysteine and the closing phenylalanine or tryptophan. A D gene is named only where the DNA matches it firmly. Size is stated for part of the rows, as once, few or many counts, or as a class when the clone is expanded.

>.|.|.|TRBV4-1
CASSQVISERRRDEQYF
>once|TRBJ2-5|.|TRBV30
CAWSVQDWETQYF
>.|TRBJ1-1|.|TRBV2
CASSDGEDTEAFF
>.|TRBJ2-3|.|TRBV9
CASSASTDTQYF
>.|TRBJ2-7|TRBD1|TRBV10-3
CAISLDRDSYEQYF
>once|TRBJ2-6|.|TRBV5-1
CASSLEQISGANVLTF
>.|TRBJ2-1|.|TRBV13
CASRLGVYNEQFF
>once|TRBJ2-7|TRBD2|TRBV6-5
CASSRLAGARNEQYF
>.|TRBJ1-1|TRBD1|TRBV5-1
CASKRDRGVVKWNTEAFF
>.|TRBJ1-5|.|TRBV10-2
CASSENDSNQPQHF
>.|TRBJ2-7|TRBD2|TRBV7-2
CASSSLSSGTVYEQYF